This entry lists 24 T cell receptor beta chains sequenced from one sample in a study of T cell repertoires in cytomegalovirus infection. Each CDR3 protein gets one entry after TCRdb re-called the reads with MiXCR. The data contain more than 500,000 distinct CDR3 sequences, approximately 16% of them singletons. The sequenced sample consisted of CD8+ T cells from PBMCs. The receptors stem from a human donor in good health (CMV status not recorded). Some clones in this sample may be carry-over from other donors' samples.

V and J are TRBV10-1 and TRBJ2-1, with 8 bases aligning to TRBD2. The CDR3 length is 16 residues. J lost 4 bases, V lost 6 bases, and 11 bases had no gene match. Germline loops: CDR1 WNHNN, CDR2 SYGVQD (reference sequence). The CDR3 DNA is TGCGCCAGCAGGGTGTCGGCGGGGGGAGCTTACAATGAGCAGTTCTTC. This encodes CASRVSAGGAYNEQFF.

This chain connects TRBV2 to TRBJ2-5, with 8 bases that match TRBD2. The J segment lost 6 bases and the V segment lost 5 bases, leaving 11 bases of the junction unmatched. The CDR3 extends over 15 amino acids. Looked up from germline, CDR1 is SNHLY and CDR2 is FYNNEI. Written as DNA, the CDR3 is TGTGCCAGCAGTAGCGCGCTAGCGGGCGAAAAGACCCAGTACTTC. It yields the protein CASSSALAGEKTQYF.

The table lists this clonotype with a few counts. V gene TRBV19 combines with J gene TRBJ1-6; TRBD1 is a possible D gene (6 bases). CDR1 and CDR2 (germline): LNHDA, SQIVND (reference sequence). Trimming took off 9 bases at V and 0 bases at J, with 12 bases between the two ends. The CDR3 runs 15 residues. CDR3 loop: CASLDSTSYNSPLHF. The CDR3 DNA reads as TGTGCCAGCTTGGACAGCACCTCCTATAATTCACCCCTCCACTTT.

This clonotype was seen more than once but under ten times. The chain uses TRBV20-1 and TRBJ1-2, with 10 positions matching TRBD1. Germline V CDR1 and CDR2: DFQATT, SNEGSKA (reference sequence). V gave up 2 bases and J gave up 7 bases; unmatched junction bases: 7. This CDR3 spans 14 amino acids. The DNA for the CDR3 is TGCAGTGCTAGATACCCGGGACAGGGGTTTGGCTACACCTTC. Protein: CSARYPGQGFGYTF.

This clonotype was seen many times. CDR3 residues: CASSSMGTDTQYF. As DNA, the CDR3 is TGTGCCAGCAGTTCAATGGGCACAGATACGCAGTATTTT. V gene TRBV7-7 combines with J gene TRBJ2-3; D is unclear. V lost 6 bases to trimming and J lost 1 base, with 8 bases between them. Germline V lookup: CDR1 SSHAT, CDR2 FNYEAQ (reference sequence). The CDR3 runs 13 residues.

In this sample, this clonotype turned up a few times. The CDR3 DNA reads as TGTGCCAGCAGTTTAATGAGCCCCTACAATGAGCAGTTCTTC. Protein: CASSLMSPYNEQFF. This chain uses TRBV28 with TRBJ2-1; D gene unclear. CDR3 length: 14 residues. Trimming removed 2 bases at V and 2 bases at J, with 7 bases between. Germline values: CDR1 MDHEN, CDR2 SYDVKM.

This clonotype came up a few times. The chain combines TRBV27 with TRBJ2-7; no reliable D call. The germline V and J ends were trimmed by 7 bases and 0 bases, with 10 bases remaining between them. CDR3 size: 13 residues. Germline V gene sequence: CDR1 MNHEY, CDR2 SMNVEV (reference sequence). The CDR3 DNA reads as TGTGCCAGCACCGTTCTCGGCTCCTACGAGCAGTACTTC. This codes for CASTVLGSYEQYF.

This clonotype has a count of ten or more. CDR3 sequence: CASSPILAASYEQYF. Here the CDR3 DNA reads TGTGCCAGCAGTCCTATACTAGCGGCCTCCTACGAGCAGTACTTC. The J gene is TRBJ2-7, the V gene TRBV27; 8 nucleotides line up with TRBD2. CDR3 length: 15 amino acids. Losses at the gene ends were 5 bases for V and 0 bases for J; bases not matched to a gene: 6. CDR1 and CDR2 (germline): MNHEY, SMNVEV (reference sequence).

The table lists this clonotype with many counts. The chain couples TRBV4-1 to TRBJ1-1; the D is unclear. V was clipped by 0 bases and J by 1 base, with 12 bases between them. The CDR3 contains 16 residues. CDR1 is MGHRA and CDR2 is YSYEKL in the germline V gene. The CDR3 loop reads CASSQEVWQTNTEAFF. In DNA form, the CDR3 reads TGCGCCAGCAGCCAAGAGGTTTGGCAGACGAACACTGAAGCTTTCTTT.

The rearrangement joins TRBV20-1 to TRBJ1-2; no firm D call. V was pared by 3 bases and J by 1 base, with 15 bases between. Germline CDR1 reads DFQATT; CDR2 reads SNEGSKA (reference sequence). The CDR3 contains 15 residues. For the CDR3, the DNA is TGCAGTGCTAGTACAAGGATCAGTGGTAACTATGGCTACACCTTC. Encoded protein: CSASTRISGNYGYTF.

This chain connects TRBV6-5 to TRBJ1-1; a weak D match, TRBD1 (6 bases). Germline loops: CDR1 MNHEY, CDR2 SVGAGI. The CDR3 has 16 amino acids. V lost 2 bases and J 0 bases, leaving 13 bases between the germline ends. The CDR3 region has the DNA TGTGCCAGCAGTTACAGCCAGGGGAACATGAACACTGAAGCTTTCTTT. Its protein product is CASSYSQGNMNTEAFF.

The rearrangement uses TRBV5-5 and TRBJ1-5; TRBD1 is a possible D gene (6 bases). Trimming pared 2 bases from V and 1 base from J, leaving 10 bases between. The germline V gene encodes CDR1 SGHKS and CDR2 YYEKEE (reference sequence). This CDR3 comprises 15 residues. CDR3 sequence (DNA): TGTGCCAGCAGCTTCACAGGGATGAGCAATCAGCCCCAGCATTTT. It yields the protein CASSFTGMSNQPQHF.

DNA for the CDR3: TGCGCCAGCAGCCAAGGAGGGAAAGAGACCCAGTACTTC. Encoded protein: CASSQGGKETQYF. This chain links TRBV4-1 with TRBJ2-5; a possible D gene is TRBD2 (5 bases). The CDR3 loop spans 13 amino acids. Germline V CDR1 and CDR2: MGHRA, YSYEKL. Trimming removed 1 base at V and 3 bases at J, with 6 bases between.

This clonotype showed up just a few times. The CDR3 region is CASSDSISGSYNEQFF. The CDR3 DNA is TGTGCCAGCAGTGACTCGATATCCGGCTCCTACAATGAGCAGTTCTTC. The genes are TRBV6-4 and TRBJ2-1, with D unresolved. Germline V gene sequence: CDR1 MRHNA, CDR2 SNTAGT. The V gene lost 0 bases and the J gene lost 0 bases, with 9 bases spanning the gap. CDR3 size: 16 residues.

At least ten counts were recorded for this clonotype. This CDR3 reads CASSPGGRGETDTQYF. The CDR3 nucleotides read TGTGCCAGCAGCCCAGGTGGGCGGGGTGAAACAGATACGCAGTATTTT. The genes are TRBV7-4 and TRBJ2-3, with a weak D call TRBD2 (6 bases). CDR1 is SGHVT and CDR2 is SQSDAQ in the germline V gene. CDR3 size: 16 residues. Trimming took 5 bases from V and 3 from J, leaving 18 bases between them.

The table lists this clonotype with a few counts. The rearrangement links TRBV7-3 to TRBJ2-3, with 7 nucleotides matching TRBD1. After removal of 5 bases from V and 1 base from J, the junction contained 6 bases not matched to a gene. Germline CDR1 SGHTA, CDR2 FQGTGA. This CDR3 is built from 15 residues. CDR3 amino acids: CASSAGTARTDTQYF. CDR3 DNA: TGTGCCAGCAGCGCCGGGACAGCCCGCACAGATACGCAGTATTTT.

As concerns this clonotype: The germline gene is not matched at one end of the junction; a read error may be the cause. The V gene is TRBV28, the J gene TRBJ1-5; the match to TRBD1 covers 7 bases. The CDR3 is 16 residues long. The germline V gene has CDR1 MDHEN and CDR2 SYDVKM. The CDR3 reads CASRSDRVVGNQLQHF. The DNA of the CDR3 is TGTGCCAGCAGATCCGACAGGGTAGTTGGCAATCAGCTCCAGCATTTT. Combining the CDR3 with reference TRBV28 and TRBJ1-5 gives the whole variable domain DVKVTQSSRYLVKRTGEKVFLECVQDMDHENMFWYRQDPGLGLRLIYFSYDVKMKEKGDIPEGYSVSREKKERFSLILESASTNQTSMYLCASRSDRVVGNQLQHFGDGTRLSIL.

This clonotype has a handful of counts. The chain recombines TRBV20-1 with TRBJ2-7; 14 nucleotides agree with TRBD2. V shed 3 bases, J shed 4 bases, and the junction held 8 bases outside the gene matches. Per the germline V gene, CDR1 is DFQATT and CDR2 is SNEGSKA (reference sequence). The CDR3 covers 16 residues. CDR3 DNA sequence: TGCAGTGCTAGGCCCCCGGGACTAGCGGGAGTATACGAGCAGTACTTC. It yields the protein CSARPPGLAGVYEQYF.

Many counts were recorded for this clonotype. The V call is TRBV7-9, the J call TRBJ2-5; D is unclear. CDR3 length: 13 residues. CDR1 is SEHNR and CDR2 is FQNEAQ in the germline V gene (reference sequence). Trimming removed 1 base at V and 4 bases at J, with 7 bases between. The CDR3 spells CASSLGQLETQYF. The CDR3 bases are TGTGCCAGCAGCTTAGGGCAGCTAGAGACCCAGTACTTC.

This chain uses TRBV12-3 or TRBV12-4 with TRBJ2-4; TRBD1 or TRBD2 may be the D gene (6 bases each). The germline V and J ends were trimmed by 5 bases and 6 bases, with 17 bases remaining between them. CDR3 size: 15 residues. The CDR3 spells CASSPVEGVGNIQYF. DNA for the CDR3: TGTGCCAGCAGTCCTGTGGAGGGGGTAGGAAACATTCAGTACTTC.

This clonotype has a count of ten or more. This rearrangement joins TRBV5-1 to TRBJ1-5; D gene ambiguous. The length of the CDR3 is 13 residues. Germline V gene lookup returns CDR1 SGHRS and CDR2 YFSETQ. V was trimmed by 0 bases and J by 3 bases, leaving 4 bases between them. The CDR3 DNA sequence: TGCGCCAGCAGCTTGGGGATCAATCAGCCCCAGCATTTT. It codes for CASSLGINQPQHF.

This clonotype was recorded a few times. The chain's CDR3 is CASIGVTHREGRTEAFF. The CDR3 region has the DNA TGTGCCAGTATAGGGGTCACGCACAGGGAGGGTAGGACTGAAGCTTTCTTT. This chain joins TRBV19 and TRBJ1-1; a weak D match, TRBD1 (6 bases). The germline V and J ends were trimmed by 7 bases and 5 bases, with 26 bases remaining between them. Germline V lookup: CDR1 LNHDA, CDR2 SQIVND (reference sequence). The CDR3 contains 17 residues.

This chain uses TRBV5-4 with TRBJ1-5; D gene ambiguous. The germline V gene has CDR1 SGHNT and CDR2 YYREEE (reference sequence). The CDR3 runs 13 residues. Trimming took 4 bases from V and 5 from J, leaving 10 bases between them. This CDR3 reads CASSPAPDQPQHF. CDR3 coding DNA: TGTGCCAGCAGCCCTGCTCCCGATCAGCCCCAGCATTTT. The variable domain in full, with the rest retrieved from reference TRBV5-4 and TRBJ1-5, is ETGVTQSPTHLIKTRGQQVTLRCSSQSGHNTVSWYQQALGQGPQFIFQYYREEENGRGNFPPRFSGLQFPNYSSELNVNALELDDSALYLCASSPAPDQPQHFGDGTRLSIL.

The genes are TRBV27 and TRBJ2-2; the D gene is possibly TRBD1 (6 bases). There are 14 residues in the CDR3. Per the germline V gene, CDR1 is MNHEY and CDR2 is SMNVEV (reference sequence). The germline V and J ends were trimmed by 7 bases and 10 bases, with 19 bases remaining between them. CDR3 sequence: CASTYREGNVELFF. CDR3 coding DNA: TGTGCCAGCACGTACAGGGAAGGTAACGTGGAGCTGTTTTTT.